This entry lists 27 T cell receptor beta chains sequenced from one sample in a study of blood T cell repertoires in COVID-19. Clones were sequenced by immunoSEQ multiplex PCR, and TCRdb holds only the in-frame ones, with some missing. Of about 58,000 clones in the sample, around 91% are singletons; the top ten hold 13%. Specimen: peripheral blood. All receptors derive from a man aged 60-69 years with active COVID-19.

The CDR3, as DNA: TGTGCCAGTAGTATGTCGAGTTATCAGCCCCAGCATTTT. It specifies CASSMSSYQPQHF. The V gene is TRBV19, the J gene TRBJ1-5, with no clear D. There are 13 residues in the CDR3. Germline V gene lookup returns CDR1 LNHDA and CDR2 SQIVND (reference sequence). Trimming left V 3 bases short and J 5 bases short, with 8 bases between. Drawing the rest from reference TRBV19 and TRBJ1-5, the complete variable domain is DGGITQSPKYLFRKEGQNVTLSCEQNLNHDAMYWYRQDPGQGLRLIYYSQIVNDFQKGDIAEGYSVSREKKESFPLTVTSAQKNPTAFYLCASSMSSYQPQHFGDGTRLSIL.

This chain connects TRBV9 to TRBJ2-1; 7 bases line up with TRBD2. Germline V lookup: CDR1 SGDLS, CDR2 YYNGEE. After removal of 3 bases from V and 4 bases from J, the junction contained 10 bases not matched to a gene. This CDR3 spans 16 amino acids. The CDR3 coding sequence is TGTGCCAGCAGCGCCCGCCGGGACTATGAATACAATGAGCAGTTCTTC. Translating gives CASSARRDYEYNEQFF.

The chain employs TRBV10-3 and TRBJ2-7; 10 bases line up with TRBD1. CDR3 length: 12 amino acids. Trimming at V came to 8 bases and at J to 3 bases, leaving 1 base not matched to a gene. The V gene's germline CDR1 is ENHRY and CDR2 SYGVKD. The CDR3 here is CAIRDRGYEQYF. CDR3 coding DNA: TGTGCCATCCGGGACAGGGGCTACGAGCAGTACTTC.

This chain joins TRBV4-1 and TRBJ1-2; D remains ambiguous. In germline, CDR1 is MGHRA, CDR2 YSYEKL. The CDR3 has 16 residues. Trimming left V 1 base short and J 4 bases short, with 16 bases between. CDR3 coding DNA: TGCGCCAGCAGCCAAGGGTGGGCCAGACCATTCTATGGCTACACCTTC. Residues: CASSQGWARPFYGYTF.

This clone has a single count. The chain employs TRBV3-1 (or the pseudogene TRBV3-2) and TRBJ1-1; 7 nucleotides line up with TRBD1. In germline, CDR1 is LGHDT, CDR2 YNNKEL (reference sequence). CDR3 length equals 16 residues. After removal of 6 bases from V and 1 base from J, the junction contained 11 bases not matched to a gene. In nucleotides, the CDR3 is TGTGCCAGCAGACCGACAGGGCTTGCCGCGAACACTGAAGCTTTCTTT. This gives the protein CASRPTGLAANTEAFF.

The J gene is TRBJ2-6, the V gene TRBV29-1; D remains ambiguous. The CDR3 is 13 residues long. Looked up from germline, CDR1 is SQVTM and CDR2 is ANQGSEA. Between the trimmed V and J ends, which lost 5 bases and 0 bases, there was a span of 5 bases. This chain's CDR3 is CSVFLSGANVLTF. The DNA of the CDR3 is TGCAGCGTTTTTCTCTCTGGGGCCAACGTCCTGACTTTC.

The gene calls are TRBV7-9 and TRBJ1-4; D unclear. V lost 4 bases and J lost 8, with 17 bases in between. Per the germline V gene, CDR1 is SEHNR and CDR2 is FQNEAQ (reference sequence). The CDR3 length is 15 residues. The CDR3 region is CASSSLGKEGEKLFF. In DNA, the CDR3 is TGTGCCAGCAGCTCCCTCGGGAAGGAAGGGGAAAAACTGTTTTTT.

V gene TRBV7-2 combines with J gene TRBJ2-7, with D perhaps TRBD2 (5 bases). V was cut by 1 base and J by 0 bases, with 10 bases left in between. Germline values: CDR1 SGHTA, CDR2 FQGNSA. This CDR3 comprises 15 residues. CDR3 sequence reads: CASSLGRALSYEQYF. The CDR3 nucleotides read TGTGCCAGCAGCTTAGGGCGGGCGCTCTCCTACGAGCAGTACTTC.

The V and J genes are TRBV10-3 and TRBJ2-2; D ambiguous. V was clipped by 0 bases and J by 1 base, with 3 bases between them. CDR1 and CDR2 (germline): ENHRY, SYGVKD. The CDR3 sequence is 14 residues long. CDR3 coding DNA: TGTGCCATCAGTGAGTCCGGGAACACCGGGGAGCTGTTTTTT. Translated: CAISESGNTGELFF.

This clone was seen a single time. The J gene is TRBJ2-1, the V gene TRBV28, with 8 bases lining up with TRBD1. The germline CDR1 and CDR2 sequences are MDHEN and SYDVKM. V lost 6 bases to trimming and J lost 2 bases; unmatched junction nucleotides: 3. The CDR3 runs 14 residues. DNA of the CDR3: TGTGCCAGCAGCATGGGACAGGCCTACAATGAGCAGTTCTTC. Protein: CASSMGQAYNEQFF.

This chain uses TRBV7-3 with TRBJ2-1; 8 bases line up with TRBD2. Germline assignment: CDR1 SGHTA and CDR2 FQGTGA. J was trimmed by 4 bases and V by 4 bases; bases with no gene match: 6. The CDR3 consists of 15 residues. The CDR3 region is CASSSGGQGYNEQFF. In DNA form, the CDR3 reads TGTGCCAGCAGCTCGGGAGGGCAGGGATACAATGAGCAGTTCTTC.

The chain couples TRBV3-1 (or the pseudogene TRBV3-2) to TRBJ1-5, with TRBD1 as a possible D gene (6 bases). Germline CDR1 is LGHDT and CDR2 is YNNKEL (reference sequence). V lost 1 base and J lost 7, with 8 bases in between. The CDR3 is made up of 13 amino acids. The CDR3 region has the DNA TGTGCCAGCAGCCAAGTTGGGGGCCAGCCCCAGCATTTT. This encodes CASSQVGGQPQHF.

The chain joins TRBV9 to TRBJ2-7, with 8 bases aligning to TRBD1. This CDR3 region has 14 residues. Germline trimming cut 1 base from V and 4 bases from J; bases unmatched to any gene: 4. The germline CDR1 and CDR2 sequences are SGDLS and YYNGEE. CDR3 bases: TGTGCCAGCAGCGTAACGGGACAGGTTTACGAGCAGTACTTC. This translates into CASSVTGQVYEQYF.

This clone was observed a few times. CDR3 sequence: CASSAGTSGWEQFF. The CDR3 bases are TGTGCCAGCAGCGCCGGGACTAGCGGTTGGGAGCAGTTCTTC. The chain joins TRBV6-5 to TRBJ2-1, with TRBD2 matching 11 bases. CDR3 length: 14 amino acids. V was pared by 6 bases and J by 10 bases, with 8 bases of the junction left unmatched. Per the germline V gene, CDR1 is MNHEY and CDR2 is SVGAGI.

The chain uses TRBV6-5 and TRBJ2-5; D remains unclear. Germline assignment: CDR1 MNHEY and CDR2 SVGAGI. The CDR3 loop spans 13 amino acids. Trimming removed 7 bases at V and 4 bases at J, with 13 bases between. Here the CDR3 reads CASKRTLRETQYF. Written as DNA, the CDR3 is TGTGCCAGCAAACGTACCCTCAGAGAGACCCAGTACTTC.

The gene calls are TRBV29-1 and TRBJ2-5; 11 positions match TRBD1. CDR3 length: 13 residues. Germline CDR1 and CDR2: SQVTM and ANQGSEA. Trimming took 7 bases from V and 5 from J; bases not matched to a gene: 6. CDR3 coding DNA: TGCAGCGCCGGACAGGGGGCGGGGGAGACCCAGTACTTC. Amino acids: CSAGQGAGETQYF.

This clone appeared a single time. The chain combines TRBV27 with TRBJ1-5; 8 nucleotides line up with TRBD1. Germline CDR1 MNHEY, CDR2 SMNVEV (reference sequence). CDR3 length: 15 amino acids. V dropped 1 base and J dropped 5; count of bases not matched to a gene: 4. CDR3 in amino acids: CASSLYPGGDQPQHF. CDR3 sequence (DNA): TGTGCCAGCAGTTTATATCCAGGGGGCGATCAGCCCCAGCATTTT.

To note about this clone: The sample has other DNA sequences that encode this CDR3 too. J is TRBJ2-3 and V is TRBV7-3; 9 positions agree with TRBD2. The V gene's germline CDR1 is SGHTA and CDR2 FQGTGA. The CDR3 loop spans 16 amino acids. V lost 2 bases to trimming and J lost 0 bases; unmatched junction nucleotides: 3. CDR3 sequence (DNA): TGTGCCAGCAGCTTAGGGGCGGGAGGGAGCACAGATACGCAGTATTTT. It specifies CASSLGAGGSTDTQYF.

This sequence joins TRBV4-2 and TRBJ2-5; D possibly corresponds to TRBD2 (6 bases). CDR3 length: 14 residues. Germline values: CDR1 LGHNA, CDR2 YNFKEQ. The V end was cut by 0 bases, the J end by 5 bases, with 10 bases between. CDR3 amino acids: CASSQDTREETQYF. CDR3 DNA sequence: TGTGCCAGCAGCCAAGATACACGGGAGGAGACCCAGTACTTC.

The V call is TRBV28, the J call TRBJ2-7; TRBD2 matches 7 bases. V shed 6 bases and J 6 bases; nucleotides not matched to a gene: 8. Germline CDR1 MDHEN, CDR2 SYDVKM. This CDR3 has 13 residues. CDR3 sequence (DNA): TGTGCCAGCAGAGGTAGCGGGCTTCGCGAGCAGTACTTC. The encoded protein is CASRGSGLREQYF.

The V and J genes are TRBV19 and TRBJ2-3; TRBD1 matches 7 bases. V shed 4 bases and J 2 bases; nucleotides not matched to a gene: 6. The CDR3 consists of 15 residues. The germline gives CDR1 LNHDA, CDR2 SQIVND (reference sequence). This chain's CDR3 is CASSTAGTATDTQYF. CDR3 coding DNA: TGTGCCAGTAGTACCGCCGGGACAGCCACAGATACGCAGTATTTT.

This clone was recorded only once. The rearrangement joins TRBV28 to TRBJ2-1; 11 nucleotides match TRBD2. The V and J ends lost 6 bases and 9 bases, in that order; junction bases with no gene match: 10. CDR3 length: 15 amino acids. The germline gives CDR1 MDHEN, CDR2 SYDVKM. CDR3 coding DNA: TGTGCCAGCAGCCTAGCGGGAGGTCCGGGGGTTGAGCAGTTCTTC. It encodes CASSLAGGPGVEQFF.

V and J are TRBV6-5 and TRBJ2-7; 9 bases fit TRBD2. The trim removed 6 bases at V and 6 bases at J, leaving 6 bases unmatched. Germline V gives CDR1 MNHEY, CDR2 SVGAGI. This CDR3 region has 13 residues. CDR3 in amino acids: CASRIAGVGEQYF. The CDR3 DNA follows: TGTGCCAGCAGAATAGCGGGGGTTGGCGAGCAGTACTTC.

CDR3 coding DNA: TGCAGCGCCAGGGGACAGACTTACTACAATGAGCAGTTCTTC. Translated: CSARGQTYYNEQFF. This chain connects TRBV29-1 to TRBJ2-1, with 7 nucleotides matching TRBD1. V lost 7 bases to trimming and J lost 3 bases; unmatched junction nucleotides: 9. Germline loops: CDR1 SQVTM, CDR2 ANQGSEA. The length of the CDR3 is 14 residues.

The J gene is TRBJ1-1, the V gene TRBV7-2; D unclear. Germline V lookup: CDR1 SGHTA, CDR2 FQGNSA. Trimming removed 3 bases from V and 6 bases from J, with 8 bases in between. The CDR3 loop spans 12 amino acids. The CDR3 nucleotides read TGTGCCAGCAGCTTGGGCAGCCCTGAAGCTTTCTTT. Its protein is CASSLGSPEAFF.

The chain combines TRBV7-9 with TRBJ1-4; maybe TRBD1 (6 bases). CDR1 SEHNR and CDR2 FQNEAQ come from the germline V gene (reference sequence). The CDR3 covers 18 residues. The V gene lost 4 bases and the J gene lost 8 bases, with 26 bases spanning the gap. The CDR3 sequence is CASSSDLAGRGRREKLFF. DNA for the CDR3: TGTGCCAGCAGCTCCGACCTCGCTGGGCGGGGGCGCCGAGAAAAACTGTTTTTT.

As to this clone: Other DNA sequences from this sample encode an identical CDR3 as well. The rearrangement uses TRBV18 and TRBJ1-4; the match to TRBD1 covers 8 bases. Germline CDR1 and CDR2: KGHSH and LQKENI. The length of the CDR3 is 13 residues. Trimming removed 4 bases from V and 5 bases from J; junction bases left unmatched: 0. This CDR3 is CASSRDRNEKLFF. CDR3 sequence (DNA): TGTGCCAGCTCACGGGACAGGAATGAAAAACTGTTTTTT.